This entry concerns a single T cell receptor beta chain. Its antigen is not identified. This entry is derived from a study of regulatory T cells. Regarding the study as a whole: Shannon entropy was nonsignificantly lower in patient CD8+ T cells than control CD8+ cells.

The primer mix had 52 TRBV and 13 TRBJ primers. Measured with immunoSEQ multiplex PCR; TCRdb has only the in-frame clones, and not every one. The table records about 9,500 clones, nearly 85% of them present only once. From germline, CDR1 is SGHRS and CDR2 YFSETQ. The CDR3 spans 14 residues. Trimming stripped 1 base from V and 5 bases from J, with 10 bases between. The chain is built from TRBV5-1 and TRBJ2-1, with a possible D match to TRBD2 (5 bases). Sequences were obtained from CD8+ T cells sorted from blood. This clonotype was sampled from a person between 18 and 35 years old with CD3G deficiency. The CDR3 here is CASSLRYGNNEQFF. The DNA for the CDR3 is TGCGCCAGCAGCTTGAGGTACGGGAACAATGAGCAGTTCTTC.